This T cell receptor (beta chain) was identified during a study of blood T cell repertoires in COVID-19. Study background: Samples of COVID-19 (acute and convalescent) were obtained from the United States, Italy and Spain.

Participant reports of clinical history set cohort assignment. Authors' analysis steps: The authors estimated nucleated cell counts from reference gene primer amplification. Generated by immunoSEQ multiplex PCR, the TCRdb table keeps only in-frame clones and is missing some. V and J calls and clone size are given by that table; D and trimming were obtained from the DNA. Of some 170,000 clones listed, almost 80% are singletons. V was cut by 7 bases and J by 6 bases, with 18 bases left in between. The length of the CDR3 is 14 residues. The germline V gene encodes CDR1 LNHDA and CDR2 SQIVND (reference sequence).

This TCR was sampled from a woman in her forties or fifties who had recovered from COVID-19. Material: PBMCs or T cells enriched from blood (not recorded which). This rearrangement joins TRBV19 to TRBJ1-1, with a possible D match to TRBD1 (5 bases). The CDR3 loop reads CASKEIRDRAEAFF. CDR3 bases: TGTGCCAGTAAGGAAATCAGGGATCGGGCTGAAGCTTTCTTT. Combining the CDR3 with reference TRBV19 and TRBJ1-1 gives the whole variable domain DGGITQSPKYLFRKEGQNVTLSCEQNLNHDAMYWYRQDPGQGLRLIYYSQIVNDFQKGDIAEGYSVSREKKESFPLTVTSAQKNPTAFYLCASKEIRDRAEAFFGQGTRLTVV.